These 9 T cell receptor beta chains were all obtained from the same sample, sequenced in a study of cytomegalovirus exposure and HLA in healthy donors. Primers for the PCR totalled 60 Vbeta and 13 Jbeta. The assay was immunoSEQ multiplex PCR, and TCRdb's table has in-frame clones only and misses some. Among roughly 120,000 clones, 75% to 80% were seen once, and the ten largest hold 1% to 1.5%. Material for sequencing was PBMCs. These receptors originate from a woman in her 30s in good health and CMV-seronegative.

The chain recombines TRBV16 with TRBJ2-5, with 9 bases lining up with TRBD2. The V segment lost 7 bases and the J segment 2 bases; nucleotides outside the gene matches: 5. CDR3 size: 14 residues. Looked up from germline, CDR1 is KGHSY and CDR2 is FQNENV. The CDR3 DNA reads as TGTGCCAGCAAGCTAGCGGGAAAACAAGAGACCCAGTACTTC. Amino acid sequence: CASKLAGKQETQYF.

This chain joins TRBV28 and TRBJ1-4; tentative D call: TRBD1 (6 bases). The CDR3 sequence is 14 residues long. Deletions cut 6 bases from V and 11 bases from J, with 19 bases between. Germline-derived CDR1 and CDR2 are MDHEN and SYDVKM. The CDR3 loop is CASRATGQVGKLFF. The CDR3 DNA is TGTGCCAGCAGGGCGACAGGACAAGTGGGGAAACTGTTTTTT.

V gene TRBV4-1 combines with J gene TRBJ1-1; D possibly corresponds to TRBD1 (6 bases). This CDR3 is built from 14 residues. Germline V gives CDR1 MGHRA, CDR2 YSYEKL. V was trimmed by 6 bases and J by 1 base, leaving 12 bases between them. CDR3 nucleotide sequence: TGCGCCAGCAGGCGGACAGTAGAGAACACTGAAGCTTTCTTT. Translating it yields CASRRTVENTEAFF.

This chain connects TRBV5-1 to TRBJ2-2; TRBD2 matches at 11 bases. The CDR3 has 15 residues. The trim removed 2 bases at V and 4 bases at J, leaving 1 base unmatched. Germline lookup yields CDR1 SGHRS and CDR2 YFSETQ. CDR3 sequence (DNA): TGCGCCAGCAGCTTCCTAGCGGGAGGCACCGGGGAGCTGTTTTTT. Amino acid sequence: CASSFLAGGTGELFF.

The CDR3 DNA sequence: TGCGCCAGCAGCCGGGCGACTAGCGGAAGACTGCCTGGAGAGACCCAGTACTTC. This encodes CASSRATSGRLPGETQYF. The chain recombines TRBV4-3 with TRBJ2-5; TRBD2 aligns across 9 bases. The germline V gene encodes CDR1 LGHNA and CDR2 YSLEER. V dropped 4 bases and J dropped 4; count of bases not matched to a gene: 16. The CDR3 loop spans 18 amino acids.

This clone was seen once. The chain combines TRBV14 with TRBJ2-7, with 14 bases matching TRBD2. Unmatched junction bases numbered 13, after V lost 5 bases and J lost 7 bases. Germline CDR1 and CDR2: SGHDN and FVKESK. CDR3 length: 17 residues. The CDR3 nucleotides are TGTGCCAGCAGCTCTCGAAAGGGACTAGCGGGAGCCGATGAGCAGTACTTC. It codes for CASSSRKGLAGADEQYF.

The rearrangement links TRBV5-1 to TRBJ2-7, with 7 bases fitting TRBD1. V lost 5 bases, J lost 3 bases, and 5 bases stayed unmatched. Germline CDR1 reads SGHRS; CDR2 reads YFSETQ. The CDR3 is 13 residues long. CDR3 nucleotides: TGCGCCAGCAGGGAGGACAGGCACTACGAGCAGTACTTC. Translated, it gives CASREDRHYEQYF.

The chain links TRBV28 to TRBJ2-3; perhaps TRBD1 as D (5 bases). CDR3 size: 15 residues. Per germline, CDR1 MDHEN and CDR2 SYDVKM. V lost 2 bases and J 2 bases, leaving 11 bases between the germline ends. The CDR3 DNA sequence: TGTGCCAGCAGTTTAGGCAGGGCAGTCACAGATACGCAGTATTTT. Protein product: CASSLGRAVTDTQYF.

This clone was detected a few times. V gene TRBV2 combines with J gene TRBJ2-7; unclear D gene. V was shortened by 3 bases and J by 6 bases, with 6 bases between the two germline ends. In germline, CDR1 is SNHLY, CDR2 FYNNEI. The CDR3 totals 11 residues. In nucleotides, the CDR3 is TGTGCCAGCAGTGAGTCAGGCGAGCAGTACTTC. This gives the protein CASSESGEQYF.